One and the same sample provided the 2 T cell receptor beta chains below, sequenced in a study of T-cell reconstitution after alpha-beta-depleted transplantation in children. The authors prepared the TCRbeta library with unique molecular identifiers. MiXCR, run by TCRdb on the PCR reads, gives a single entry per CDR3 protein. The sample contains 500,000 to 750,000 distinct CDR3 sequences, roughly 27% of which appear only once. The specimen comprised PBMCs, sampled before TCRalphabeta/CD19-depleted stem cell transplant. These receptors originate from a boy in the first two years of life with Wiskott-Aldrich syndrome, due to receive a stem cell transplant.

The chain is built from TRBV19 and TRBJ2-2, with no clear D. The CDR3 has 12 amino acids. V was cut by 6 bases and J by 3 bases, with 5 bases left in between. CDR1 LNHDA and CDR2 SQIVND come from the germline V gene (reference sequence). The chain's CDR3 is CASSWYTGELFF. In DNA, the CDR3 is TGTGCCAGTAGCTGGTACACCGGGGAGCTGTTTTTT.

This clonotype was seen a few times. This chain joins TRBV7-6 and TRBJ2-5, with 12 bases that match TRBD2. There are 15 residues in the CDR3. V lost 2 bases, J lost 7 bases, and 5 bases stayed unmatched. Germline V gene sequence: CDR1 SGHVS, CDR2 FNYEAQ. CDR3: CASSLSSGGGATQYF. As DNA, the CDR3 is TGTGCCAGCAGCTTATCTAGCGGGGGGGGAGCGACCCAGTACTTC.